These 29 T cell receptor beta chains originate from one sample sequenced in a study of identifying expanded T cells in peripheral blood. Only in-frame clones appear in the TCRdb table, and some are missing; sequencing was by immunoSEQ multiplex PCR. The sample has more than 85,000 clones, about 88% seen once. Sequenced: blood. The receptors come from a person aged 18 to 75 in good health.

The V and J genes are TRBV5-1 and TRBJ2-3; 10 bases are a match to TRBD1. Germline CDR1 and CDR2: SGHRS and YFSETQ. The CDR3 runs to 17 residues. J was trimmed by 6 bases and V by 6 bases; bases with no gene match: 16. The CDR3 loop reads CASTKLTTGQGTDTQYF. CDR3 nucleotide sequence: TGCGCCAGCACCAAGCTAACGACGGGACAGGGGACCGATACGCAGTATTTT. Complete variable domain (other parts from reference TRBV5-1 and TRBJ2-3): KAGVTQTPRYLIKTRGQQVTLSCSPISGHRSVSWYQQTPGQGLQFLFEYFSETQRNKGNFPGRFSGRQFSNSRSEMNVSTLELGDSALYLCASTKLTTGQGTDTQYFGPGTRLTVL.

The V gene is TRBV19, the J gene TRBJ2-1; D gene unclear. In germline, CDR1 is LNHDA, CDR2 SQIVND (reference sequence). The V gene lost 3 bases and the J gene lost 10 bases, with 10 bases spanning the gap. This CDR3 spans 12 amino acids. CDR3 in DNA: TGTGCCAGTAGTATTAGGAGCCTAGAGCAGTTCTTC. Protein sequence: CASSIRSLEQFF.

V gene TRBV6-5 combines with J gene TRBJ2-3; TRBD2 matches at 9 bases. Germline CDR1 and CDR2: MNHEY and SVGAGI. The junction had 2 bases not matched to a gene; V was cut back by 4 bases and J by 0 bases. The CDR3 sequence is 15 residues long. CDR3 sequence reads: CASSFTSGSTDTQYF. The CDR3 DNA is TGTGCCAGCAGTTTCACTAGCGGGAGCACAGATACGCAGTATTTT.

This chain joins TRBV7-6 and TRBJ1-4; the D gene is possibly TRBD1 (6 bases). This CDR3 comprises 18 residues. The V end lost 5 bases, the J end lost 0 bases, and 19 bases lay between the germline ends. Germline lookup yields CDR1 SGHVS and CDR2 FNYEAQ. For the CDR3, the DNA is TGTGCCAGCAGCCCAGCCGGGACACCAGTTGCAACTAATGAAAAACTGTTTTTT. This encodes CASSPAGTPVATNEKLFF.

This clone was detected a few times. The chain carries TRBV5-1 and TRBJ2-1, with D perhaps being TRBD1 or TRBD2 (5 bases each). V was trimmed by 6 bases and J by 2 bases, leaving 21 bases between them. The CDR3 is 17 amino acids. Germline CDR1 and CDR2: SGHRS and YFSETQ. The CDR3 bases are TGCGCCAGCACCCTAAATTGGGACGGCCCGCCCTACAATGAGCAGTTCTTC. Encoded protein: CASTLNWDGPPYNEQFF. The full variable domain, its missing parts supplied by reference TRBV5-1 and TRBJ2-1, is KAGVTQTPRYLIKTRGQQVTLSCSPISGHRSVSWYQQTPGQGLQFLFEYFSETQRNKGNFPGRFSGRQFSNSRSEMNVSTLELGDSALYLCASTLNWDGPPYNEQFFGPGTRLTVL.

The V gene is TRBV7-8, the J gene TRBJ2-3; D remains ambiguous. This CDR3 has 14 amino acids. Germline CDR1 SGHVS, CDR2 FQNEAQ. Trimming removed 3 bases at V and 2 bases at J, with 9 bases between. CDR3 protein: CASSLQLNTDTQYF. As DNA, the CDR3 is TGTGCCAGCAGCTTGCAACTGAACACAGATACGCAGTATTTT.

This chain connects TRBV9 to TRBJ1-2; D remains unclear. From germline, CDR1 is SGDLS and CDR2 YYNGEE. This CDR3 region has 15 residues. The V end lost 1 base, the J end lost 8 bases, and 18 bases lay between the germline ends. DNA for the CDR3: TGTGCCAGCAGCGTACTTTCCGGGCTCGGAGGGGGCTACACCTTC. Translation: CASSVLSGLGGGYTF.

J is TRBJ1-5 and V is TRBV6-5, with D uncertain. The CDR3 consists of 14 residues. The germline V gene has CDR1 MNHEY and CDR2 SVGAGI. V was cut by 0 bases and J by 7 bases, with 10 bases left in between. For the CDR3, the DNA is TGTGCCAGCAGTTACTCGGCCGGGTTCCAGCCCCAGCATTTT. Translating it yields CASSYSAGFQPQHF.

The rearrangement uses TRBV7-7 and TRBJ2-5; D may be TRBD1 (5 bases). The germline V gene encodes CDR1 SSHAT and CDR2 FNYEAQ (reference sequence). The CDR3 length is 14 residues. Trimming left V 1 base short and J 11 bases short, with 17 bases between. The CDR3 nucleotides read TGTGCCAGCAGCTTAGGGCAGGGTAGTTTAGAGCAGTACTTC. As protein: CASSLGQGSLEQYF.

This clone was picked up one time. The V gene is TRBV19, the J gene TRBJ2-5; the match to TRBD1 covers 7 bases. The CDR3 runs 14 residues. CDR1 and CDR2 (germline): LNHDA, SQIVND (reference sequence). V shed 5 bases, J shed 3 bases, and the junction held 6 bases outside the gene matches. The CDR3 DNA sequence: TGTGCCAGTAGTTCTCACGGGACAGAAGAGACCCAGTACTTC. This encodes CASSSHGTEETQYF. Supplemented by reference TRBV19 and TRBJ2-5, the full variable domain reads DGGITQSPKYLFRKEGQNVTLSCEQNLNHDAMYWYRQDPGQGLRLIYYSQIVNDFQKGDIAEGYSVSREKKESFPLTVTSAQKNPTAFYLCASSSHGTEETQYFGPGTRLLVL.

This chain uses TRBV11-2 with TRBJ2-2; D remains ambiguous. V lost 5 bases and J 2 bases, leaving 18 bases between the germline ends. The CDR3 is 17 residues long. CDR1 SGHAT and CDR2 FQNNGV come from the germline V gene. CDR3: CASSPFAWSRNTGELFF. Written as DNA, the CDR3 is TGTGCCAGCAGCCCCTTTGCCTGGTCCCGTAACACCGGGGAGCTGTTTTTT. The full variable domain, in which reference TRBV11-2 and TRBJ2-2 provide the parts outside the CDR3, is EAGVAQSPRYKIIEKRQSVAFWCNPISGHATLYWYQQILGQGPKLLIQFQNNGVVDDSQLPKDRFSAERLKGVDSTLKIQPAKLEDSAVYLCASSPFAWSRNTGELFFGEGSRLTVL.

V is TRBV4-1 and J is TRBJ2-1; D gene unclear. There are 14 residues in the CDR3. V was clipped by 0 bases and J by 7 bases, with 10 bases between them. Per the germline V gene, CDR1 is MGHRA and CDR2 is YSYEKL. The CDR3 coding sequence is TGCGCCAGCAGCCAAGAGGTGGTTGAAAATGAGCAGTTCTTC. It is translated as CASSQEVVENEQFF.

V and J are TRBV6-5 and TRBJ2-3; the D gene is possibly TRBD1 (5 bases). Germline CDR1 and CDR2: MNHEY and SVGAGI. The CDR3 runs to 15 residues. Deletions cut 0 bases from V and 5 bases from J, with 12 bases between. CDR3 DNA sequence: TGTGCCAGCAGTTACTCGCTGACAGTTGGAGATACGCAGTATTTT. Its translation is CASSYSLTVGDTQYF.

The CDR3 is CASRGGRGGEQFF. CDR3 bases: TGTGCCAGCAGAGGTGGGAGGGGGGGTGAGCAGTTCTTC. This chain uses TRBV27 with TRBJ2-1; D perhaps matches TRBD2 (7 bases). In germline, CDR1 is MNHEY, CDR2 SMNVEV (reference sequence). The V gene lost 6 bases and the J gene lost 9 bases, with 15 bases spanning the gap. This CDR3 contains 13 residues.

The chain carries TRBV7-6 and TRBJ2-7; 10 bases align to TRBD1. Per germline, CDR1 SGHVS and CDR2 FNYEAQ. V dropped 4 bases and J dropped 8; count of bases not matched to a gene: 26. CDR3 length equals 20 residues. Here the CDR3 DNA reads TGTGCCAGCAGCTCATTAATAGGACAGGGGGTCCGGGACTTACTTACCAAGCAGTACTTC. This codes for CASSSLIGQGVRDLLTKQYF.

This clone was recorded once. The V gene is TRBV19, the J gene TRBJ2-7; 9 nucleotides agree with TRBD1. The CDR3 sequence is 12 residues long. Germline loops: CDR1 LNHDA, CDR2 SQIVND (reference sequence). The CDR3 loop is CAVGQGSYEQYF. The DNA of the CDR3 is TGTGCGGTGGGACAGGGCTCCTACGAGCAGTACTTC.

The genes are TRBV5-1 and TRBJ2-1; 11 bases are shared with TRBD2. The junction had 8 bases not matched to a gene; V was cut back by 2 bases and J by 7 bases. This CDR3 contains 16 residues. Germline CDR1 is SGHRS and CDR2 is YFSETQ. CDR3 protein: CASSFPLAGVGNEQFF. In nucleotides, the CDR3 is TGCGCCAGCAGCTTCCCACTAGCGGGGGTGGGGAATGAGCAGTTCTTC.

The CDR3 nucleotides read TGTGCCAGCAGCGTAGGCCAGGGGTCAGATACGCAGTATTTT. Translating gives CASSVGQGSDTQYF. This rearrangement joins TRBV9 to TRBJ2-3; a possible D gene is TRBD1 (6 bases). Germline CDR1 is SGDLS and CDR2 is YYNGEE. The CDR3 is 14 residues long. V was cut by 0 bases and J by 4 bases, with 9 bases left in between.

The rearrangement joins TRBV11-2 to TRBJ1-1, with D possibly being TRBD1 (5 bases). CDR1 and CDR2 from the germline V gene are SGHAT and FQNNGV. Deletions cut 5 bases from V and 1 base from J, with 8 bases between. CDR3 length: 13 residues. The CDR3 nucleotides read TGTGCCAGCAGCCTACAGGAGAACACTGAAGCTTTCTTT. Translated, it gives CASSLQENTEAFF.

The rearrangement links TRBV7-2 to TRBJ2-7; 10 positions match TRBD2. The CDR3 spans 16 residues. From germline, CDR1 is SGHTA and CDR2 FQGNSA. The junction had 5 bases not matched to a gene; V was cut back by 1 base and J by 2 bases. The CDR3 sequence: CASSLELLAGAYEQYF. The CDR3 bases are TGTGCCAGCAGCTTAGAACTTCTAGCGGGAGCCTACGAGCAGTACTTC.

The rearrangement links TRBV5-4 to TRBJ1-1; D remains ambiguous. Germline CDR1 SGHNT, CDR2 YYREEE (reference sequence). The CDR3 totals 14 residues. Trimming removed 4 bases at V and 0 bases at J, with 10 bases between. CDR3 DNA sequence: TGTGCCAGCAGCCTAGAATCAATGAACACTGAAGCTTTCTTT. It is translated as CASSLESMNTEAFF.

The V and J genes are TRBV7-8 and TRBJ2-5; 10 nucleotides line up with TRBD2. The germline gives CDR1 SGHVS, CDR2 FQNEAQ. CDR3 length equals 17 residues. The J segment lost 1 base and the V segment lost 5 bases, leaving 10 bases of the junction unmatched. CDR3 in DNA: TGTGCCAGCAGCCCAAGCGGGAGGGCCTACTCCCAAGAGACCCAGTACTTC. Its translation: CASSPSGRAYSQETQYF.

This clone has just one count. The J gene is TRBJ2-6, the V gene TRBV5-1, with D unclear. The CDR3 spans 14 residues. The germline gives CDR1 SGHRS, CDR2 YFSETQ. The germline V and J ends were trimmed by 3 bases and 3 bases, with 7 bases remaining between them. The CDR3 DNA reads as TGCGCCAGCAGCTCGTCAGTTGGGGCCAACGTCCTGACTTTC. The encoded protein is CASSSSVGANVLTF.

About this clone: The same CDR3 is also encoded by other DNA sequences in this sample. V usage is TRBV14 and J usage is TRBJ2-5; D is ambiguous. CDR1 is SGHDN and CDR2 is FVKESK in the germline V gene. This CDR3 has 12 amino acids. V was trimmed by 4 bases and J by 5 bases, leaving 8 bases between them. The CDR3 loop is CASSLIGETQYF. The CDR3 DNA is TGTGCCAGCAGCCTCATCGGTGAGACCCAGTACTTC.

The rearrangement joins TRBV27 to TRBJ1-6, with a weak D call TRBD1 (6 bases). V dropped 8 bases and J dropped 6 bases, with 17 bases sitting between them. This CDR3 is built from 15 residues. CDR1 and CDR2 (germline): MNHEY, SMNVEV (reference sequence). The CDR3 DNA follows: TGTGCCAGCCGATGGACAGCAATATTTAATTCACCCCTCCACTTT. Translated, it gives CASRWTAIFNSPLHF.

This chain joins TRBV7-2 and TRBJ2-5, with TRBD1 matching 8 bases. CDR3 size: 14 residues. Trimming removed 2 bases from V and 7 bases from J; junction bases left unmatched: 6. Per the germline V gene, CDR1 is SGHTA and CDR2 is FQGNSA. In DNA form, the CDR3 reads TGTGCCAGCAGCTTACAGGGGGCAAAGGGGACCCAGTACTTC. Residues: CASSLQGAKGTQYF.

The chain links TRBV5-4 to TRBJ2-7; TRBD1 matches 7 bases. The J segment lost 2 bases and the V segment lost 4 bases, leaving 6 bases of the junction unmatched. Germline V gives CDR1 SGHNT, CDR2 YYREEE (reference sequence). This CDR3 region has 14 residues. CDR3 coding DNA: TGTGCCAGCAGCCGGACAGGCCTGACCTACGAGCAGTACTTC. It codes for CASSRTGLTYEQYF.

The CDR3 coding sequence is TGTGCCAGCTCACCGACCCGTTCAGGGGAGGCCTATGGCTACACCTTC. This sequence encodes CASSPTRSGEAYGYTF. V usage is TRBV18 and J usage is TRBJ1-2; D possibly corresponds to TRBD1 (6 bases). Germline CDR1 and CDR2: KGHSH and LQKENI. V dropped 3 bases and J dropped 4 bases, with 18 bases sitting between them. The CDR3 spans 16 residues.

J is TRBJ1-4 and V is TRBV5-4, with D possibly being TRBD1 (6 bases). Germline V gene lookup returns CDR1 SGHNT and CDR2 YYREEE (reference sequence). With 4 bases removed from V and 6 bases from J, the gap between germline ends came to 16 bases. The CDR3 has 15 residues. CDR3 coding DNA: TGTGCCAGCAGCAAACCACAGGGAGGGGATGAAAAACTGTTTTTT. Translating gives CASSKPQGGDEKLFF.